This T cell receptor beta chain was captured in a study of cytomegalovirus exposure and HLA in healthy donors. PCR primers comprised 60 Vbeta and 13 Jbeta primers. Data came from immunoSEQ multiplex PCR; TCRdb stores just in-frame clones and leaves some out. The sample records over 150,000 clones, about four fifths being singletons. This clone was observed once. What it binds is not known. In germline, CDR1 is SGHTA, CDR2 FQGNSA. V was shortened by 2 bases and J by 3 bases, with 12 bases between the two germline ends. The CDR3 has 15 residues. Whole-study findings and limits: Presence/absence analyses treated sequencing depth as roughly uniform across donors.

V and J are TRBV7-2 and TRBJ2-3; D possibly corresponds to TRBD1 (5 bases). The sequenced sample consisted of PBMCs. This TCR was recovered from a woman aged 50 to 60 in good health and CMV-seronegative. The CDR3 DNA reads TGTGCCAGCAGCTTACACGCAGGGTCGACAGATACGCAGTATTTT. It specifies CASSLHAGSTDTQYF.